This T cell receptor beta chain was sequenced for a study of OX40 agonist ivuxolimab in advanced cancers. Study as a whole: Six ivuxolimab dose levels, 0.01 to 10 mg/kg, were given intravenously every 2 weeks.

Systemic immunosuppression or a history of autoimmune disease excluded patients. Measured with immunoSEQ multiplex PCR; TCRdb has only the in-frame clones, and not every one. Here the sample spans tens of thousands of clones, roughly 81% being singletons. Germline CDR1 MNHEY, CDR2 SMNVEV (reference sequence). The CDR3 runs to 16 residues. The V gene lost 7 bases and the J gene lost 2 bases, with 17 bases spanning the gap. The sequencing here drew on CD4+ or CD8+ T cells sorted from blood, taken in a trial of the OX40 agonist ivuxolimab. The source of this sequence is an adult with an advanced solid tumor such as melanoma, head and neck, liver or kidney cancer. The V call is TRBV27, the J call TRBJ2-2; tentatively, D is TRBD2 (7 bases). The CDR3 coding sequence is TGTGCCAGCACCCACTCGGGGGGCCTCAACACCGGGGAGCTGTTTTTT. It is translated as CASTHSGGLNTGELFF.